This T cell receptor (beta chain) stems from a study of blood T cells in healthy people across ages. Broader study findings: More naive CD4+ cells and higher diversity were found in long-lived than in aged donors. With naive T cell percentage, TCR beta diversity showed a strong correlation. Per million T cells, TCR beta diversity dropped about linearly as age rose.

A sample-barcoded 5' primer and a J-beta primer mix were used in a second PCR of roughly 7 to 12 cycles. One entry per CDR3 protein, called by TCRdb with MiXCR from the 5' RACE reads. This table holds over 600,000 distinct CDR3 sequences, roughly 21% found once. The CDR3 has 16 residues. V dropped 5 bases and J dropped 9; count of bases not matched to a gene: 10. Germline V gene lookup returns CDR1 KGHDR and CDR2 SFDVKD. Caucasian individuals from Russia who were healthy and aged about 6 to 95 acted as donors. This clonotype was seen repeatedly, ten times or more. The antigen is undetermined. This clonotype was obtained from a man between 65 and 85 years old in good health. The chain joins TRBV24-1 to TRBJ2-1, with TRBD2 identical over 12 bases. The sequenced sample consisted of blood. The CDR3 DNA reads TGTGCCACCAGTGGAAGACTAGCGGGAGAAGAGGGTGAGCAGTTCTTC. This gives the protein CATSGRLAGEEGEQFF.